The 14 T cell receptor beta chains below were found in one sample sequenced in a study of CD8+ T cells in alopecia areata. The treatment is: oral pan-JAK inhibitor, 5-10 mg twice daily. cDNA reverse transcribed from extracted RNA served as the sequencing template. Data came from immunoSEQ multiplex PCR; TCRdb stores just in-frame clones and leaves some out. The data show 200,000 to 250,000 clones, around 66% seen once. Sequences were derived from CD4+ T cells sorted from blood, sampled at week 4, from a patient treated with tofacitinib. The receptors come from a human donor with alopecia areata.

V is TRBV29-1 and J is TRBJ1-1, with D perhaps matching TRBD1 (6 bases). Trimming left V 7 bases short and J 4 bases short, with 13 bases between. The CDR3 loop spans 12 amino acids. Germline assignment: CDR1 SQVTM and CDR2 ANQGSEA. The CDR3 here is CSADRSSTEAFF. Here the CDR3 DNA reads TGCAGCGCTGACAGGTCCAGCACTGAAGCTTTCTTT.

The chain links TRBV15 to TRBJ2-7, with 10 positions matching TRBD2. Germline-derived CDR1 and CDR2 are LNHNV and YYDKDF (reference sequence). J was trimmed by 4 bases and V by 2 bases; bases with no gene match: 2. The CDR3 length is 14 residues. The CDR3 region is CATSRSGGEYEQYF. CDR3 nucleotides: TGTGCCACCAGCAGAAGCGGGGGGGAATACGAGCAGTACTTC. The variable domain in full, with the rest retrieved from reference TRBV15 and TRBJ2-7, is DAMVIQNPRYQVTQFGKPVTLSCSQTLNHNVMYWYQQKSSQAPKLLFHYYDKDFNNEADTPDNFQSRRPNTSFCFLDIRSPGLGDTAMYLCATSRSGGEYEQYFGPGTRLTVT.

V usage is TRBV6-1 and J usage is TRBJ1-5; D gene ambiguous. Trimming removed 3 bases from V and 0 bases from J, with 9 bases in between. The CDR3 contains 15 residues. CDR1 MNHNS and CDR2 SASEGT come from the germline V gene. The CDR3 DNA reads as TGTGCCAGCAGTGAGATGAATTATAGCAATCAGCCCCAGCATTTT. This codes for CASSEMNYSNQPQHF.

Points on this clone: Other nucleotide sequences in the sample specify the same CDR3. The chain is built from TRBV30 and TRBJ2-3; 9 bases line up with TRBD1. This CDR3 region has 17 residues. The V gene's germline CDR1 is GTSNPN and CDR2 SVGIG (reference sequence). V was pared by 0 bases and J by 0 bases, with 7 bases of the junction left unmatched. This CDR3 is CAWSVLGDRASTDTQYF. The CDR3 DNA reads as TGTGCCTGGAGTGTATTGGGGGACAGGGCTAGCACAGATACGCAGTATTTT.

The V gene is TRBV4-2, the J gene TRBJ2-2, with 7 nucleotides matching TRBD1. Germline V gene sequence: CDR1 LGHNA, CDR2 YNFKEQ. The trim removed 1 base at V and 1 base at J, leaving 9 bases unmatched. This CDR3 spans 18 amino acids. This CDR3 reads CASSQGAAGQVNTGELFF. Written as DNA, the CDR3 is TGTGCCAGCAGCCAAGGGGCGGCCGGACAGGTGAACACCGGGGAGCTGTTTTTT.

This rearrangement joins TRBV9 to TRBJ2-1; D not resolved. The CDR3 contains 12 residues. Germline CDR1 is SGDLS and CDR2 is YYNGEE. Trimming shortened V by 0 bases and J by 6 bases, and 4 bases separated the two germline ends. This CDR3 is CASSVETNEQFF. The CDR3, as DNA: TGTGCCAGCAGCGTAGAAACCAATGAGCAGTTCTTC.

This clone showed up just a few times. V gene TRBV29-1 combines with J gene TRBJ1-2; D is ambiguous. The CDR3 runs 9 residues. Germline CDR1 is SQVTM and CDR2 is ANQGSEA. Trimming took 8 bases from V and 8 from J, leaving 9 bases between them. Here the CDR3 DNA reads TGCAGCCGTACGGGAGGCTACACCTTC. It encodes CSRTGGYTF.

This clone was found a few times. The V gene is TRBV5-1, the J gene TRBJ1-2, with TRBD1 identical over 8 bases. The CDR3 runs 14 residues. V lost 6 bases to trimming and J lost 4 bases; unmatched junction nucleotides: 8. Germline assignment: CDR1 SGHRS and CDR2 YFSETQ. This CDR3 is CASTLGQAAYGYTF. The CDR3, as DNA: TGCGCCAGCACCCTGGGACAGGCTGCCTATGGCTACACCTTC.

This chain connects TRBV4-1 to TRBJ1-4; 7 positions match TRBD1. Trimming at V came to 5 bases and at J to 5 bases, leaving 8 bases not matched to a gene. CDR1 is MGHRA and CDR2 is YSYEKL in the germline V gene. This CDR3 comprises 15 residues. CDR3 region: CASSFGTALNEKLFF. The CDR3 DNA reads as TGCGCCAGCAGCTTTGGGACAGCTCTCAATGAAAAACTGTTTTTT.

This clone was observed a few times. The chain uses TRBV29-1 and TRBJ2-5, with D tentatively TRBD2 (5 bases). The CDR3 runs 12 residues. Trimming cost V 6 bases and J 0 bases, with 8 bases left between them. Germline V gives CDR1 SQVTM, CDR2 ANQGSEA. CDR3 in amino acids: CSVGEYQETQYF. The CDR3 nucleotides read TGCAGCGTGGGAGAGTACCAAGAGACCCAGTACTTC.

The chain joins TRBV29-1 to TRBJ1-1, with TRBD1 matching over 7 bases. The trim removed 6 bases at V and 0 bases at J, leaving 4 bases unmatched. The CDR3 is 13 residues long. Germline CDR1 SQVTM, CDR2 ANQGSEA. This chain's CDR3 is CSVPGQMNTEAFF. DNA of the CDR3: TGCAGCGTGCCGGGACAGATGAACACTGAAGCTTTCTTT.

The rearrangement joins TRBV5-1 to TRBJ1-1, with TRBD1 identical over 8 bases. The CDR3 totals 15 residues. With 6 bases clipped from V and 2 bases from J, the junction kept 9 bases outside the gene matches. Germline V gene lookup returns CDR1 SGHRS and CDR2 YFSETQ. The CDR3 DNA reads as TGCGCCAGCATGGATCGGACAGGGCGCAACACTGAAGCTTTCTTT. This sequence encodes CASMDRTGRNTEAFF.

This chain joins TRBV9 and TRBJ1-3; D ambiguous. Deletions cut 0 bases from V and 0 bases from J, with 7 bases between. The CDR3 is made up of 15 amino acids. Germline V lookup: CDR1 SGDLS, CDR2 YYNGEE. This chain's CDR3 is CASSVEAISGNTIYF. The CDR3 bases are TGTGCCAGCAGCGTAGAGGCAATCTCTGGAAACACCATATATTTT.

This chain links TRBV18 with TRBJ2-7; D call uncertain. Germline loops: CDR1 KGHSH, CDR2 LQKENI. CDR3 length: 15 amino acids. Deletions cut 3 bases from V and 0 bases from J, with 12 bases between. The CDR3 protein is CASSPYLETSYEQYF. The CDR3, as DNA: TGTGCCAGCTCACCCTATCTAGAGACCTCCTACGAGCAGTACTTC.